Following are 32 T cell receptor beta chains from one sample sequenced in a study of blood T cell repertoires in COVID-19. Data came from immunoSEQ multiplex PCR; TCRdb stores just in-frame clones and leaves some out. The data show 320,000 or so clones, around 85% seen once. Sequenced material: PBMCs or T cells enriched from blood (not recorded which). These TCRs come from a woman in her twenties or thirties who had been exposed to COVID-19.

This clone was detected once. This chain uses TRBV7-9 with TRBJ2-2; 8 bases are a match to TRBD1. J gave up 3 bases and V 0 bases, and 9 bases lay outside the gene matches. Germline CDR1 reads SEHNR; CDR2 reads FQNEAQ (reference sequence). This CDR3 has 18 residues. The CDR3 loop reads CASSLALSDRGHTGELFF. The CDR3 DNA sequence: TGTGCCAGCAGCTTAGCCCTCTCTGACAGGGGTCACACCGGGGAGCTGTTTTTT.

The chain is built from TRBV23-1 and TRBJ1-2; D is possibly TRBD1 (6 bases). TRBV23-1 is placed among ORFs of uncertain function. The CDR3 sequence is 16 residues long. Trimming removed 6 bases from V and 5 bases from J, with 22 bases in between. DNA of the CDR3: TGCGCCAGCAGCCAACCACGACCCGACAGGCTGTATGGCTACACCTTC. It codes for CASSQPRPDRLYGYTF.

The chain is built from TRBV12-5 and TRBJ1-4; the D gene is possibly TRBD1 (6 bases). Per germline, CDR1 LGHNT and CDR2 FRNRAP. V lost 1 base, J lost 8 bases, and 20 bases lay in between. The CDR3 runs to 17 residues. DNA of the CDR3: TGTGCTAGTGGTTTGGAGACGATGAACAGGGAAGGAGAAAAACTGTTTTTT. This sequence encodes CASGLETMNREGEKLFF.

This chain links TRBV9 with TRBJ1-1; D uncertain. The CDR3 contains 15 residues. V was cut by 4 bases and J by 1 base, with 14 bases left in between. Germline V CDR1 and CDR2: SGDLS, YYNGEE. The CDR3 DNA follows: TGTGCCAGCAGCCCCGGACTCATAGGGAACACTGAAGCTTTCTTT. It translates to CASSPGLIGNTEAFF.

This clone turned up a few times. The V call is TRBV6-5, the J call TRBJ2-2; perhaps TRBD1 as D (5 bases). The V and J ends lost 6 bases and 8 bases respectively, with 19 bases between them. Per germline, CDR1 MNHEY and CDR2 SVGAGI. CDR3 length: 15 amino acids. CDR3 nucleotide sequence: TGTGCCAGCAGACCCAGCAGGGCTTCATCTGGGGAGCTGTTTTTT. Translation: CASRPSRASSGELFF.

The CDR3 protein is CARPYYGVVYGYTF. CDR3 coding DNA: TGCGCCCGCCCATATTACGGGGTTGTGTATGGCTACACCTTC. This sequence joins TRBV5-1 and TRBJ1-2, with unresolved D. V lost 10 bases, J lost 5 bases, and 21 bases lay in between. Germline CDR1 and CDR2: SGHRS and YFSETQ. This CDR3 region has 14 residues.

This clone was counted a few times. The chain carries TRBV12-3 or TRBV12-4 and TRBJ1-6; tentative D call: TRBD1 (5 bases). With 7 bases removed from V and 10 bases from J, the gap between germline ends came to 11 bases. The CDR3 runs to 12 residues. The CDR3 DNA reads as TGTGCCAGCACCCAGGGTGAATCACCCCTCCACTTT. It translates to CASTQGESPLHF.

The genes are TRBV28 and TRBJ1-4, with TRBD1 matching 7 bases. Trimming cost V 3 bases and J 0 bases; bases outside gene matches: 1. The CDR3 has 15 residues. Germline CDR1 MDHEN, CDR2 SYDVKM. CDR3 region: CASSLQGATNEKLFF. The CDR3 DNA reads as TGTGCCAGCAGTTTGCAGGGGGCAACTAATGAAAAACTGTTTTTT.

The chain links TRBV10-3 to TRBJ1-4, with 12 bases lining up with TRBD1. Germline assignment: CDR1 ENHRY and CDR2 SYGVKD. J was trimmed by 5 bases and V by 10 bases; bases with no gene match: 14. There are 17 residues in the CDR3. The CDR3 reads CATRDRDRGRENEKLFF. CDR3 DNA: TGTGCCACCCGGGATCGGGACAGGGGGCGAGAAAATGAAAAACTGTTTTTT.

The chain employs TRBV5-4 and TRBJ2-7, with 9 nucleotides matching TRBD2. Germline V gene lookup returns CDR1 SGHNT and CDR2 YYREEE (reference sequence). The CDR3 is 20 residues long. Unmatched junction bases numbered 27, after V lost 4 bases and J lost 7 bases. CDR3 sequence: CASSIKSQRGAPTTTWEQYF. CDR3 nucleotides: TGTGCCAGCAGCATAAAGAGTCAGCGGGGGGCACCTACTACTACTTGGGAGCAGTACTTC.

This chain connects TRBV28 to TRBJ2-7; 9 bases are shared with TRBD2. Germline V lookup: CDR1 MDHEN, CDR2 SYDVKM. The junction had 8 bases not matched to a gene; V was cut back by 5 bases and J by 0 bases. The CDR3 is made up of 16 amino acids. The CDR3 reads CASSPPIAGVSYEQYF. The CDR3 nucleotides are TGTGCCAGCAGTCCACCGATAGCGGGAGTCTCCTACGAGCAGTACTTC.

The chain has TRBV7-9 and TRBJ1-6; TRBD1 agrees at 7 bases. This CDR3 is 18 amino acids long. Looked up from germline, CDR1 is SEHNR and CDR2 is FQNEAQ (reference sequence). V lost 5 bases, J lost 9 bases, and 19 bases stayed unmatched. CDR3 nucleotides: TGTGCCAGCAGCGACAGGGCCCTGGGTGTGGACAAGCTTTCACCCCTCCACTTT. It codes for CASSDRALGVDKLSPLHF.

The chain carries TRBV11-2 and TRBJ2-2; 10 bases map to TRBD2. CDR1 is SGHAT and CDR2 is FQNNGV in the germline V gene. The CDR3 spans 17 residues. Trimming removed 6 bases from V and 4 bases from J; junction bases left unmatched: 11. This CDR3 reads CASSRLLAGARTGELFF. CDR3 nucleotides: TGTGCCAGCAGTCGACTCCTAGCGGGGGCCCGCACCGGGGAGCTGTTTTTT.

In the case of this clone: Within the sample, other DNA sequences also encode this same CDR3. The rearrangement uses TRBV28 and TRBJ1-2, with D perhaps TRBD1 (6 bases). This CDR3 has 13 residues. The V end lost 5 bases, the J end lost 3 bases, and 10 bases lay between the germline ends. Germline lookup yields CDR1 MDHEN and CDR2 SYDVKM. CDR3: CASSPAGDYGYTF. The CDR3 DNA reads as TGTGCCAGCAGTCCCGCAGGGGACTATGGCTACACCTTC.

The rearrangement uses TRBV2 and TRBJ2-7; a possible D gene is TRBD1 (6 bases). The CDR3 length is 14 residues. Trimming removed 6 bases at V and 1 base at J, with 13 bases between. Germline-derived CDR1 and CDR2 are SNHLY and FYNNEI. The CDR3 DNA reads TGTGCCAGCAGGTTACAGGGTTTATCCTACGAGCAGTACTTC. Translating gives CASRLQGLSYEQYF.

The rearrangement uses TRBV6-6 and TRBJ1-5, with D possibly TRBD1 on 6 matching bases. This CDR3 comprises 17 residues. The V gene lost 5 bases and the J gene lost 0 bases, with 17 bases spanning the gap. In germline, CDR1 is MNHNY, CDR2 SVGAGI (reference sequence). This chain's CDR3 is CASSHPGTPYSNQPQHF. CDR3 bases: TGTGCCAGCAGTCATCCCGGGACACCTTATAGCAATCAGCCCCAGCATTTT.

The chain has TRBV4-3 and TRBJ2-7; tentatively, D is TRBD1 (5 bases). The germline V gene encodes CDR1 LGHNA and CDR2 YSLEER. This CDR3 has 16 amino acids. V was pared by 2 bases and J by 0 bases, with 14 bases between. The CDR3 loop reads CASSQRTTVSSYEQYF. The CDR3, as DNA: TGCGCCAGCAGCCAAAGAACGACAGTATCCTCCTACGAGCAGTACTTC.

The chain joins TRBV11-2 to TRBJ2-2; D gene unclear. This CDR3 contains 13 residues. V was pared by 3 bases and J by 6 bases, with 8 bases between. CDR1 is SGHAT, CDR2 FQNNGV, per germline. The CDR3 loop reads CASSLSGSGELFF. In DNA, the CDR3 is TGTGCCAGCAGCTTGTCAGGCTCCGGGGAGCTGTTTTTT. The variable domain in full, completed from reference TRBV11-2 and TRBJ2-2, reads EAGVAQSPRYKIIEKRQSVAFWCNPISGHATLYWYQQILGQGPKLLIQFQNNGVVDDSQLPKDRFSAERLKGVDSTLKIQPAKLEDSAVYLCASSLSGSGELFFGEGSRLTVL.

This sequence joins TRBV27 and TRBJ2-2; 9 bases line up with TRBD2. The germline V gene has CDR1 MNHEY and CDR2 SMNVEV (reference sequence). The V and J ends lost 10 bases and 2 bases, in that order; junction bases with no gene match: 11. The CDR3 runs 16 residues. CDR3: CATTMLAGPNTGELFF. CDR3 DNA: TGTGCCACCACGATGCTAGCGGGGCCTAACACCGGGGAGCTGTTTTTT.

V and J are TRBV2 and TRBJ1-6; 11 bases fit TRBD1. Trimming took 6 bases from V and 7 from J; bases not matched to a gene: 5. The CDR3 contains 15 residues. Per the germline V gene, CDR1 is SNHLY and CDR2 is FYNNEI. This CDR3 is CASSWDRGKNSPLHF. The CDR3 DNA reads TGTGCCAGCAGCTGGGACAGGGGGAAGAATTCACCCCTCCACTTT.

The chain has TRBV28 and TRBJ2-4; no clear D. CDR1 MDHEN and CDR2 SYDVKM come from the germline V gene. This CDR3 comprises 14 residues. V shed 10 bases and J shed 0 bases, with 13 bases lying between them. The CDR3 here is CATQIPVAKNIQYF. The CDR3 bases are TGTGCCACCCAGATTCCTGTAGCCAAAAACATTCAGTACTTC.

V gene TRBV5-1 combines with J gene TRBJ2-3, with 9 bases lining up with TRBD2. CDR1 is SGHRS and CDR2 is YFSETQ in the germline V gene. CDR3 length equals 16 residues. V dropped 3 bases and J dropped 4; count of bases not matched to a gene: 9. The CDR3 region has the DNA TGCGCCAGCAGCTCCCTATTAGCGGGAGCGTCAGATACGCAGTATTTT. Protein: CASSSLLAGASDTQYF. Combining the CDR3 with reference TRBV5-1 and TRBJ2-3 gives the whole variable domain KAGVTQTPRYLIKTRGQQVTLSCSPISGHRSVSWYQQTPGQGLQFLFEYFSETQRNKGNFPGRFSGRQFSNSRSEMNVSTLELGDSALYLCASSSLLAGASDTQYFGPGTRLTVL.

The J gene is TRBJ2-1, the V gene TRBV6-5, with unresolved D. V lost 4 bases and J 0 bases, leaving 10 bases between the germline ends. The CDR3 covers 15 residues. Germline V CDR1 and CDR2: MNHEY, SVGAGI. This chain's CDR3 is CASSSLKSSYNEQFF. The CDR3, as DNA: TGTGCCAGCAGTTCCCTCAAGAGCTCCTACAATGAGCAGTTCTTC.

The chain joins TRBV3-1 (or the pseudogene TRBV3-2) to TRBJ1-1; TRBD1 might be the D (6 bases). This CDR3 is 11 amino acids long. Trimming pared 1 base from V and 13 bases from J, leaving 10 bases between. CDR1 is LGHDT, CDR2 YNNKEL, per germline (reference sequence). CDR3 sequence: CASSQATGSFF. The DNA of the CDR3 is TGTGCCAGCAGCCAAGCCACAGGGAGTTTCTTT.

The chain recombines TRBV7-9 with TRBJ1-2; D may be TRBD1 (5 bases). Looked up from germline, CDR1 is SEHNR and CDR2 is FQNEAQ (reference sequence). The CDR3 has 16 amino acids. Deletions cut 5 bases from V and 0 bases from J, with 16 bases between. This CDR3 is CASSLSRDSSNYGYTF. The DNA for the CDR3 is TGTGCCAGCAGCCTATCCCGGGACTCCTCTAACTATGGCTACACCTTC.

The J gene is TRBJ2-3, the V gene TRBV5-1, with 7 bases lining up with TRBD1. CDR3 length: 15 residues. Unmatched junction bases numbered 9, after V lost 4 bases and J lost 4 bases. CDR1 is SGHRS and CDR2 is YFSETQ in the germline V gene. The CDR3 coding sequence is TGCGCCAGCAGCCCGTTCCAGGGGGAATCAGATACGCAGTATTTT. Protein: CASSPFQGESDTQYF.

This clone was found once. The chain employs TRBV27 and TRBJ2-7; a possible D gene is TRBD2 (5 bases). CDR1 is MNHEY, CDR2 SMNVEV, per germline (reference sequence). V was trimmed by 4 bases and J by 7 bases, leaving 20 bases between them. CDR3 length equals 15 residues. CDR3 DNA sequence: TGTGCCAGCAGTTCGCCACGAAGGACTCCGAGGGAGCAGTACTTC. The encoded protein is CASSSPRRTPREQYF.

In DNA, the CDR3 is TGTGCCAGCAGCTTCTCTCCAGGGGGTACAACTAATGAAAAACTGTTTTTT. Amino acids: CASSFSPGGTTNEKLFF. The chain is built from TRBV5-6 and TRBJ1-4; 7 nucleotides line up with TRBD1. Germline CDR1 SGHDT, CDR2 YYEEEE. There are 17 residues in the CDR3. The V gene end was trimmed by 2 bases and the J gene end by 0 bases; junction bases not matched to a gene: 7.

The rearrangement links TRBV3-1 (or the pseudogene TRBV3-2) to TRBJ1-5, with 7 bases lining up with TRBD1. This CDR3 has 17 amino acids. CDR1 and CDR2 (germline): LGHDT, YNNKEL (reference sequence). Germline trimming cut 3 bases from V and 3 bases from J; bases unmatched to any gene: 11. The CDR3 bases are TGTGCCAGCAGCCAGAGGGTACTGGGACAGCACAATCAGCCCCAGCATTTT. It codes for CASSQRVLGQHNQPQHF.

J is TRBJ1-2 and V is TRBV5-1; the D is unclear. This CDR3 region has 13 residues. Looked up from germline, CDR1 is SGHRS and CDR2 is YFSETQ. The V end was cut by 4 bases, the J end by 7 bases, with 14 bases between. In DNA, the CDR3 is TGCGCCAGCAGCCCCGACGGGTTTGGTGGCTACACCTTC. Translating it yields CASSPDGFGGYTF. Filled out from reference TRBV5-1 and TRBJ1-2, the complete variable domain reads KAGVTQTPRYLIKTRGQQVTLSCSPISGHRSVSWYQQTPGQGLQFLFEYFSETQRNKGNFPGRFSGRQFSNSRSEMNVSTLELGDSALYLCASSPDGFGGYTFGSGTRLTVV.

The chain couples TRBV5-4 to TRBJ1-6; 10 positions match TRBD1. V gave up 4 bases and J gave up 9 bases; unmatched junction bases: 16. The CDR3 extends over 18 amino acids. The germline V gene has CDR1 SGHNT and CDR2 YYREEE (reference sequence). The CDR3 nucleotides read TGTGCCAGCAGCGTAAACCCGACAGGGGGCGCCGGGGGTTCACCCCTCCACTTT. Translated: CASSVNPTGGAGGSPLHF.

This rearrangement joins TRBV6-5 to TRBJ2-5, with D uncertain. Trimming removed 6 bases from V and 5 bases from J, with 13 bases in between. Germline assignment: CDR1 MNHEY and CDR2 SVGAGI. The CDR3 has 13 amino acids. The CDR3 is CASSTIYGETQYF. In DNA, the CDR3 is TGTGCCAGCAGCACTATTTATGGGGAGACCCAGTACTTC.